This T cell receptor (beta chain) was documented in a study of cytomegalovirus exposure and HLA in healthy donors. The CDR3 is made up of 15 amino acids. Trimming removed 0 bases from V and 6 bases from J, with 14 bases in between. Germline CDR1 SGDLS, CDR2 YYNGEE. 13 Jbeta primers and 60 Vbeta primers were used for the PCR. The protocol was immunoSEQ multiplex PCR, while the TCRdb copy is restricted to in-frame clones and leaves out a portion. This table holds 84,000 or so clones, approximately 80% found once. What was sequenced was PBMCs. This sequence joins TRBV9 and TRBJ2-3; maybe TRBD1 (6 bases). The source of this sequence is a human donor in good health. The chain's CDR3 is CASSVGNRAADTQYF. The CDR3 nucleotides are TGTGCCAGCAGCGTAGGGAACAGGGCTGCGGATACGCAGTATTTT.